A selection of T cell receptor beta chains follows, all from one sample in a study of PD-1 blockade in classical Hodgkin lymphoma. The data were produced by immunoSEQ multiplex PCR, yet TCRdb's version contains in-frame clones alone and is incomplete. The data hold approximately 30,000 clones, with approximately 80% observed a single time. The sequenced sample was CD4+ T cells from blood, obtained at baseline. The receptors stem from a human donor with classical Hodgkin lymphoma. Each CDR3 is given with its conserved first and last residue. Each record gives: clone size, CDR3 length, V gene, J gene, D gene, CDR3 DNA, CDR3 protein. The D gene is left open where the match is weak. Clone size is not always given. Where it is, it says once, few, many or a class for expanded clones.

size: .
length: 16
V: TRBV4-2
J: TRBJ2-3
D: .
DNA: TGTGCCAGCAGCCAAGAAGCGGGCTTTAGCACAGATACGCAGTATTTT
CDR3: CASSQEAGFSTDTQYF

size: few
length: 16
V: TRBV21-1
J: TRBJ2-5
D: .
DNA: TGTGCCAGCAGCAAAGCTAGGAACAGGGGGAGGGAGACCCAGTACTTC
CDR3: CASSKARNRGRETQYF

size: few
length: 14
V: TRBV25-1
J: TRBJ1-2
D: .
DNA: TGTGCCAGCAGTGAACCGGGCCAACCCTATGGCTACACCTTC
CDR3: CASSEPGQPYGYTF

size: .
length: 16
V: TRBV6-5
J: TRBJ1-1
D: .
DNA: TGTGCCAGCAGTTACGTGGCCCCCGATCTGAACACTGAAGCTTTCTTT
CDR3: CASSYVAPDLNTEAFF

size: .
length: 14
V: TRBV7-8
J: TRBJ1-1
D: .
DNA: TGTGCCAGCAGCTTAGCGGCCTTGAACACTGAAGCTTTCTTT
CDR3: CASSLAALNTEAFF

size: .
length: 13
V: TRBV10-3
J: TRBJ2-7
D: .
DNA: TGTGCCATCAGTGATGGGACCTCTTCCGAGCAGTACTTC
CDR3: CAISDGTSSEQYF

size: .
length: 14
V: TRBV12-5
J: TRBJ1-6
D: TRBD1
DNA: TGTGCTAGTGGCCTTGGACAGGGAAGATCACCCCTCCACTTT
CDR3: CASGLGQGRSPLHF

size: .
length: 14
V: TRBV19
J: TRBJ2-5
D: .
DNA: TGTGCCAGTAGTCCTGGCCGGTACCAAGAGACCCAGTACTTC
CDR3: CASSPGRYQETQYF

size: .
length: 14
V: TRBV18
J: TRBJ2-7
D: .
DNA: TGTGCCAGCTCAAACACGTCAGAAGCCTACGAGCAGTACTTC
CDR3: CASSNTSEAYEQYF

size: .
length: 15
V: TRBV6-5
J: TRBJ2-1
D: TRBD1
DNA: TGTGCCAGCAGAGACAGGGGGGATAAGATATATGAGCAGTTCTTC
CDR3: CASRDRGDKIYEQFF

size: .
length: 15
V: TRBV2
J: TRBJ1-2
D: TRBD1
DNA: TGTGCCAGCAGATCCCAGGGACAGGGGGCGTATGGCTACACCTTC
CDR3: CASRSQGQGAYGYTF

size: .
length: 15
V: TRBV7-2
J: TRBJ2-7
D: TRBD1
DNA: TGTGCCAGCAGCCTAATCCGGGACAGGGGGCACGAGCAGTACTTC
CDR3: CASSLIRDRGHEQYF

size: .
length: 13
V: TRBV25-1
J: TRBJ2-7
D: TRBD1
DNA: TGTGCCAGCAGTGACGCCGGGACAGGAAAGCAGTACTTC
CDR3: CASSDAGTGKQYF

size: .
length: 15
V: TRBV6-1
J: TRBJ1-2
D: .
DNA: TGTGCCAGCAGCCCTCTTGGGGCGGCTAACTATGGCTACACCTTC
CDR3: CASSPLGAANYGYTF

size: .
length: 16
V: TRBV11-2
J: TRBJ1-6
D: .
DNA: TGTGCCAGCAGCTCATCCCGGGCGGGGTTTAATTCACCCCTCCACTTT
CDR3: CASSSSRAGFNSPLHF

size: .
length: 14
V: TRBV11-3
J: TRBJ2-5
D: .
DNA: TGTGCCAGCAGCTTAGGTCCACTATTGGAGACCCAGTACTTC
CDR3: CASSLGPLLETQYF

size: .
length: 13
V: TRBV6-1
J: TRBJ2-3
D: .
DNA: TGTGCCAGCAGACAGGACATTCCAGATACGCAGTATTTT
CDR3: CASRQDIPDTQYF

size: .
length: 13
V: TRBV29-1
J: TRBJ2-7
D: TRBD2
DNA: TGCAGCGTTGAAGCTAGCGGAGAGTACGAGCAGTACTTC
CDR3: CSVEASGEYEQYF

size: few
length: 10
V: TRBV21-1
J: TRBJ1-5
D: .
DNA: TGTGCCGAGGGGGATCAGCCCCAGCATTTT
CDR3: CAEGDQPQHF

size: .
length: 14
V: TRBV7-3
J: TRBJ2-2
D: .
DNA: TGTGCCAGCAGCTTTAATCGAGACACCGGGGAGCTGTTTTTT
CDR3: CASSFNRDTGELFF

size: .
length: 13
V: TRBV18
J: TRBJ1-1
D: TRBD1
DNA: TGTGCCAGCTCAAGGGACAGCTACACTGAAGCTTTCTTT
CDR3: CASSRDSYTEAFF

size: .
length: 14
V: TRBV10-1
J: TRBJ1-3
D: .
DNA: TGCGCCAGCAGTGTGGCACGCTCTGGAAACACCATATATTTT
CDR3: CASSVARSGNTIYF

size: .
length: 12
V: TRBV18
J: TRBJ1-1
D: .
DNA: TGTGCCAGCTCACCACCAGAGACTGAAGCTTTCTTT
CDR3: CASSPPETEAFF

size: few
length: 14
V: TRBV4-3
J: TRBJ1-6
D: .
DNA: TGCGCCAGCAGCCAAGGGACGGAGAATTCACCCCTCCACTTT
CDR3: CASSQGTENSPLHF

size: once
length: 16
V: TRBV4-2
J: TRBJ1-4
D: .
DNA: TGTGCCAGCAGCCAAGTGGGGGCGGGGCCCAGTGAAAAACTGTTTTTT
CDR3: CASSQVGAGPSEKLFF

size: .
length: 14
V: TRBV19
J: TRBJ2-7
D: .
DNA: TGTGCCAGTAGTATCGGACACCCGACCTACGAGCAGTACTTC
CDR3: CASSIGHPTYEQYF

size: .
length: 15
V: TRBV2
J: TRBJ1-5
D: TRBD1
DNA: TGTGCCAGCAGTTGGACCAAAAACAGGGGTCAGCCCCAGCATTTT
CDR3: CASSWTKNRGQPQHF

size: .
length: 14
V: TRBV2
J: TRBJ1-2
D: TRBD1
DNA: TGTGCCAGCAGCCGCGGACAGGGTAACTATGGCTACACCTTC
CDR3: CASSRGQGNYGYTF

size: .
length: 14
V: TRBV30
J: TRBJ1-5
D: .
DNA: TGTGCCTGGAGTGGCGGGGGGAGCAATCAGCCCCAGCATTTT
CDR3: CAWSGGGSNQPQHF

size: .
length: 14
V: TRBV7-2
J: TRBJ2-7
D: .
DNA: TGTGCCAGCAGCTTACGGGACTCACCATACGAGCAGTACTTC
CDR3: CASSLRDSPYEQYF

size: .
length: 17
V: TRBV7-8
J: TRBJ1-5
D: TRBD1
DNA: TGTGCCAGCAGCTTAGGATGGGACAGGGCCACCAATCAGCCCCAGCATTTT
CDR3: CASSLGWDRATNQPQHF

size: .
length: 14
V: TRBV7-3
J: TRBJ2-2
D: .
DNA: TGTGCCAGCAGCCCCCTCGGGGACACCGGGGAGCTGTTTTTT
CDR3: CASSPLGDTGELFF

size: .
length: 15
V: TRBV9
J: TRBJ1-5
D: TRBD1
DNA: TGTGCCAGCAGCTCGGGACAGGGCGGTAATCAGCCCCAGCATTTT
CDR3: CASSSGQGGNQPQHF

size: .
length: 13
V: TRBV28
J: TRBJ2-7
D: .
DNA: TGTGCCAGCAGTCACCAGGGTTTGTCCGAGCAGTACTTC
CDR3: CASSHQGLSEQYF

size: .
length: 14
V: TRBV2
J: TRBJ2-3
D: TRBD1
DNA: TGTGCCAGCAGTGAGGGACAGTACACAGATACGCAGTATTTT
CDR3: CASSEGQYTDTQYF

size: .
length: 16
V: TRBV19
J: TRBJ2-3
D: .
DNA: TGTGCCAGTAGTATGGCTCTGGCAGGGCTTGTGGATACGCAGTATTTT
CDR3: CASSMALAGLVDTQYF

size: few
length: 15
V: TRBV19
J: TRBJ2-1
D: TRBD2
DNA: TGTGCCAGTAGCCGACTAGCGGGGTCCTACAATGAGCAGTTCTTC
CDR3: CASSRLAGSYNEQFF

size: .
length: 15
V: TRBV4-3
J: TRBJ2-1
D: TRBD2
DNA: TGCGCCAGCAGCCAAACCGGGACTAGCGGGGGGAAGCAGTTCTTC
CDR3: CASSQTGTSGGKQFF

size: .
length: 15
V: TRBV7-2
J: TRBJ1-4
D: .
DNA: TGTGCCAGCAGCTTTTTACAGGGAAGCGGCGAAAAACTGTTTTTT
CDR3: CASSFLQGSGEKLFF